The 27 T cell receptor beta chains below all came from one sample that was sequenced in a study of T cell responses to AZD1222 COVID-19 vaccine. Assay used: immunoSEQ multiplex PCR; TCRdb lists only in-frame clones, some missing. Of approximately 180,000 clones in the sample, 88% are singletons; the top ten hold roughly a quarter. The sample was peripheral blood, taken 28 days after the second AZD1222 dose. The receptor source for this set is an adult who received the AZD1222 COVID-19 vaccine.

The V gene is TRBV28, the J gene TRBJ1-4; 7 bases are shared with TRBD1. CDR3 size: 18 residues. J gave up 1 base and V 5 bases, and 13 bases lay outside the gene matches. CDR1 is MDHEN, CDR2 SYDVKM, per germline. CDR3 coding DNA: TGTGCCAGCAGTAAACTGGGACAGCCAGCACTAACTAATGAAAAACTGTTTTTT. The encoded protein is CASSKLGQPALTNEKLFF.

The gene calls are TRBV5-6 and TRBJ1-1; D is unclear. The CDR3 contains 14 residues. Deletions cut 0 bases from V and 2 bases from J, with 8 bases between. CDR1 SGHDT and CDR2 YYEEEE come from the germline V gene. Here the CDR3 reads CASSLGQRNTEAFF. In nucleotides, the CDR3 is TGTGCCAGCAGCTTGGGGCAGCGAAACACTGAAGCTTTCTTT. The whole variable domain, remainder taken from reference TRBV5-6 and TRBJ1-1, is DAGVTQSPTHLIKTRGQQVTLRCSPKSGHDTVSWYQQALGQGPQFIFQYYEEEERQRGNFPDRFSGHQFPNYSSELNVNALLLGDSALYLCASSLGQRNTEAFFGQGTRLTVV.

The chain employs TRBV6-5 and TRBJ2-7; D not certain. Germline V CDR1 and CDR2: MNHEY, SVGAGI. V was shortened by 4 bases and J by 2 bases, with 6 bases between the two germline ends. The CDR3 totals 12 residues. CDR3 region: CASSSQPYEQYF. The CDR3 coding sequence is TGTGCCAGCAGTTCCCAACCCTACGAGCAGTACTTC.

This sequence joins TRBV11-2 and TRBJ2-2, with 13 bases that match TRBD2. The CDR3 covers 17 residues. The J segment lost 3 bases and the V segment lost 5 bases, leaving 6 bases of the junction unmatched. Germline V gene lookup returns CDR1 SGHAT and CDR2 FQNNGV. The CDR3 region has the DNA TGTGCCAGCAGCCCCCGGACTAGCGGGAGTGACACCGGGGAGCTGTTTTTT. It translates to CASSPRTSGSDTGELFF.

Concerning this clone: Other nucleotide sequences in the sample specify the same CDR3. Here the CDR3 DNA reads TGTGCCTGGAGTGTAGGCGGATCCTACGAGCAGTACTTC. Encoded protein: CAWSVGGSYEQYF. The chain combines TRBV30 with TRBJ2-7; D gene ambiguous. The CDR3 has 13 amino acids. Looked up from germline, CDR1 is GTSNPN and CDR2 is SVGIG (reference sequence). V was clipped by 0 bases and J by 1 base, with 7 bases between them. Looking up the rest from reference TRBV30 and TRBJ2-7 gives the full variable domain: SQTIHQWPATLVQPVGSPLSLECTVEGTSNPNLYWYRQAAGRGLQLLFYSVGIGQISSEVPQNLSASRPQDRQFILSSKKLLLSDSGFYLCAWSVGGSYEQYFGPGTRLTVT.

The genes are TRBV30 and TRBJ2-7, with D maybe TRBD2 (5 bases). The CDR3 runs 15 residues. CDR1 is GTSNPN, CDR2 SVGIG, per germline (reference sequence). Trimming cost V 1 base and J 1 base, with 14 bases left between them. In DNA, the CDR3 is TGTGCCTGGAGTGGAGGAAAGGGAGCTTCCTACGAGCAGTACTTC. Translation: CAWSGGKGASYEQYF.

This chain uses TRBV12-3 or TRBV12-4 with TRBJ2-1; D possibly corresponds to TRBD2 (5 bases). The CDR3 consists of 13 residues. Deletions cut 6 bases from V and 6 bases from J, with 12 bases between. The DNA of the CDR3 is TGTGCCAGCAGGCAATATAGCGCCAATGAGCAGTTCTTC. Its translation is CASRQYSANEQFF.

The chain recombines TRBV5-4 with TRBJ1-1, with D possibly TRBD1 on 6 matching bases. Germline CDR1 reads SGHNT; CDR2 reads YYREEE (reference sequence). The CDR3 runs to 13 residues. The V gene lost 4 bases and the J gene lost 0 bases, with 7 bases spanning the gap. The CDR3 DNA follows: TGTGCCAGCAGCAACAGGGTGAACACTGAAGCTTTCTTT. It is translated as CASSNRVNTEAFF. The whole variable domain, remainder taken from reference TRBV5-4 and TRBJ1-1, is ETGVTQSPTHLIKTRGQQVTLRCSSQSGHNTVSWYQQALGQGPQFIFQYYREEENGRGNFPPRFSGLQFPNYSSELNVNALELDDSALYLCASSNRVNTEAFFGQGTRLTVV.

This chain uses TRBV19 with TRBJ2-6; D is ambiguous. The V gene lost 1 base and the J gene lost 1 base, with 11 bases spanning the gap. CDR3 length equals 17 residues. Germline-derived CDR1 and CDR2 are LNHDA and SQIVND (reference sequence). CDR3 loop: CASSIGAEKSGANVLTF. CDR3 DNA: TGTGCCAGTAGTATAGGGGCAGAAAAATCTGGGGCCAACGTCCTGACTTTC.

The chain has TRBV6-2 or TRBV6-3 and TRBJ2-2; no clear D. Trimming took off 0 bases at V and 0 bases at J, with 17 bases between the two ends. CDR1 and CDR2 (germline): MNHEY, SVGEGT. This CDR3 is built from 19 residues. The CDR3 loop is CASSYSSDPGDPNTGELFF. For the CDR3, the DNA is TGTGCCAGCAGTTACTCCTCAGACCCGGGTGACCCGAACACCGGGGAGCTGTTTTTT.

The CDR3 DNA reads TGCAGTGCTAGAGGCCAAGATACGCAGTATTTT. Amino acids: CSARGQDTQYF. The J gene is TRBJ2-3, the V gene TRBV20-1; D not resolved. V was shortened by 1 base and J by 5 bases, with 4 bases between the two germline ends. The CDR3 loop spans 11 amino acids. CDR1 DFQATT and CDR2 SNEGSKA come from the germline V gene (reference sequence).

The chain combines TRBV28 with TRBJ1-1; a possible D gene is TRBD1 (5 bases). V lost 8 bases, J lost 6 bases, and 13 bases lay in between. Germline V CDR1 and CDR2: MDHEN, SYDVKM. This CDR3 spans 12 amino acids. For the CDR3, the DNA is TGTGCCAGCTCCGAGGGGAGGCCTGAAGCTTTCTTT. Translating it yields CASSEGRPEAFF.

This clone showed up just a few times. The chain couples TRBV28 to TRBJ2-7; D might be TRBD2 (6 bases). Germline CDR1 and CDR2: MDHEN and SYDVKM. This CDR3 has 14 amino acids. Trimming removed 3 bases at V and 7 bases at J, with 16 bases between. CDR3 DNA: TGTGCCAGCAGTTTCGAGGGGAGGATGGGTGAGCAGTACTTC. This translates into CASSFEGRMGEQYF.

This chain uses TRBV29-1 with TRBJ2-3; D is unclear. Trimming removed 7 bases at V and 0 bases at J, with 14 bases between. The CDR3 covers 14 residues. Germline CDR1 SQVTM, CDR2 ANQGSEA. The DNA of the CDR3 is TGCAGCGCTGCAGGATTTACTAGCACAGATACGCAGTATTTT. It translates to CSAAGFTSTDTQYF.

This clone showed up just once. The chain has TRBV27 and TRBJ1-1, with 7 bases lining up with TRBD1. The CDR3 covers 15 residues. Per the germline V gene, CDR1 is MNHEY and CDR2 is SMNVEV (reference sequence). Unmatched junction bases numbered 11, after V lost 5 bases and J lost 5 bases. CDR3 loop: CASSPQDRAGTEAFF. The CDR3 DNA is TGTGCCAGCAGTCCACAAGACAGGGCAGGGACTGAAGCTTTCTTT.

A single count supports this clone. The V and J genes are TRBV12-5 and TRBJ2-1, with 11 bases lining up with TRBD1. The V gene end was trimmed by 5 bases and the J gene end by 8 bases; junction bases not matched to a gene: 8. CDR1 and CDR2 from the germline V gene are LGHNT and FRNRAP. CDR3 size: 15 residues. The chain's CDR3 is CASGPGTGGWHEQFF. The CDR3 DNA reads as TGTGCTAGTGGTCCGGGGACAGGGGGTTGGCATGAGCAGTTCTTC. Drawing the rest from reference TRBV12-5 and TRBJ2-1, the complete variable domain is DARVTQTPRHKVTEMGQEVTMRCQPILGHNTVFWYRQTMMQGLELLAYFRNRAPLDDSGMPKDRFSAEMPDATLATLKIQPSEPRDSAVYFCASGPGTGGWHEQFFGPGTRLTVL.

The chain has TRBV20-1 and TRBJ1-2; D uncertain. The ends were cut back, 3 bases at V and 8 bases at J, with 19 bases in the middle. This CDR3 comprises 14 residues. The germline CDR1 and CDR2 sequences are DFQATT and SNEGSKA (reference sequence). The CDR3 here is CSASQSGGVRGYTF. CDR3 bases: TGCAGTGCTAGTCAGTCGGGAGGCGTCCGGGGCTACACCTTC.

The V call is TRBV20-1, the J call TRBJ1-2; D is uncertain. The CDR3 length is 11 residues. V was cut by 6 bases and J by 4 bases, with 9 bases left in between. The germline V gene has CDR1 DFQATT and CDR2 SNEGSKA (reference sequence). CDR3 loop: CSATGPYGYTF. The CDR3 coding sequence is TGCAGTGCCACCGGACCCTATGGCTACACCTTC.

V and J are TRBV3-1 (or the pseudogene TRBV3-2) and TRBJ2-1; D is possibly TRBD2 (5 bases). CDR3 length: 13 residues. Trimming shortened V by 4 bases and J by 9 bases, and 13 bases separated the two germline ends. Germline lookup yields CDR1 LGHDT and CDR2 YNNKEL (reference sequence). The CDR3 loop reads CASSRLEEGEQFF. CDR3 nucleotide sequence: TGTGCCAGCAGCCGTCTTGAAGAGGGTGAGCAGTTCTTC.

This clone was seen only once. This chain links TRBV12-3 or TRBV12-4 with TRBJ2-7, with D uncertain. CDR3 size: 12 residues. Trimming shortened V by 5 bases and J by 7 bases, and 12 bases separated the two germline ends. The CDR3, as DNA: TGTGCCAGCAGTAAGACGGGTGTAGAGCAGTACTTC. This sequence encodes CASSKTGVEQYF.

The rearrangement joins TRBV10-3 to TRBJ2-5; TRBD2 matches at 8 bases. Germline trimming cut 4 bases from V and 3 bases from J; bases unmatched to any gene: 4. CDR1 is ENHRY and CDR2 is SYGVKD in the germline V gene. The CDR3 covers 14 residues. The CDR3 protein is CAISGGSGEETQYF. CDR3 in DNA: TGTGCCATCAGTGGAGGTAGCGGGGAAGAGACCCAGTACTTC.

The chain employs TRBV20-1 and TRBJ2-7, with 9 positions matching TRBD2. Germline assignment: CDR1 DFQATT and CDR2 SNEGSKA (reference sequence). The CDR3 extends over 14 amino acids. The junction had 5 bases not matched to a gene; V was cut back by 3 bases and J by 2 bases. The DNA for the CDR3 is TGCAGTGCTAGTTGGCGGGAGGGCCCCTACGAGCAGTACTTC. Its protein product is CSASWREGPYEQYF.

V gene TRBV19 combines with J gene TRBJ2-7; D is tentatively TRBD1 or TRBD2 (5 bases each). The CDR3 has 14 amino acids. Per germline, CDR1 LNHDA and CDR2 SQIVND (reference sequence). Trimming cost V 3 bases and J 3 bases, with 12 bases left between them. This CDR3 reads CASSIGTDYYEQYF. CDR3 nucleotide sequence: TGTGCCAGTAGTATTGGGACGGATTACTACGAGCAGTACTTC.

The chain combines TRBV5-5 with TRBJ1-6, with TRBD1 identical over 9 bases. The germline gives CDR1 SGHKS, CDR2 YYEKEE (reference sequence). The V segment lost 5 bases and the J segment 7 bases; nucleotides outside the gene matches: 7. The CDR3 is 15 residues long. CDR3 sequence: CASSYTGTGNSPLHF. CDR3 bases: TGTGCCAGCAGTTATACCGGGACAGGGAATTCACCCCTCCACTTT.

The chain uses TRBV6-2 or TRBV6-3 and TRBJ2-1, with TRBD2 matching over 10 bases. V dropped 5 bases and J dropped 6; count of bases not matched to a gene: 10. This CDR3 region has 16 residues. Germline V gene sequence: CDR1 MNHEY, CDR2 SVGEGT. This chain's CDR3 is CASSLTSGRAGNEQFF. The CDR3 bases are TGTGCCAGCAGTCTTACGAGCGGGAGGGCCGGCAATGAGCAGTTCTTC.

This clone was recorded once. The V gene is TRBV5-4, the J gene TRBJ2-1, with 10 nucleotides matching TRBD1. V lost 7 bases, J lost 5 bases, and 6 bases stayed unmatched. Germline CDR1 SGHNT, CDR2 YYREEE (reference sequence). The CDR3 spans 14 residues. CDR3: CASASGTGDNEQFF. The CDR3 DNA is TGTGCCAGCGCTTCTGGGACAGGGGACAATGAGCAGTTCTTC.

The chain uses TRBV7-2 and TRBJ1-3; D unresolved. The CDR3 extends over 15 amino acids. Germline V gene data show CDR1 as SGHTA and CDR2 as FQGNSA. The germline V and J ends were trimmed by 5 bases and 4 bases, with 15 bases remaining between them. CDR3 sequence: CASSPPWSSGNTIYF. The CDR3 nucleotides read TGTGCCAGCAGCCCCCCCTGGAGCTCGGGAAACACCATATATTTT.